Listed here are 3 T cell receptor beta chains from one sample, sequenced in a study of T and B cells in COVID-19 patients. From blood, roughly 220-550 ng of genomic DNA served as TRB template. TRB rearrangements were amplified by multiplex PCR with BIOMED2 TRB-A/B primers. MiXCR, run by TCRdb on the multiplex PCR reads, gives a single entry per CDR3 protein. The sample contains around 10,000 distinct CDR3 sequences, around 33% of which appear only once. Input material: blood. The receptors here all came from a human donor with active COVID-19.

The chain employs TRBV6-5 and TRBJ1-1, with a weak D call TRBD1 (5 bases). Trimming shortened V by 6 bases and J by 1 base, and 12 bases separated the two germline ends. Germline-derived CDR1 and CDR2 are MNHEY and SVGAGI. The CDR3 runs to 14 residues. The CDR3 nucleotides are TGTGCCAGCAGCCCCAGGGTTAGGAACACTGAAGCTTTCTTT. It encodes CASSPRVRNTEAFF.

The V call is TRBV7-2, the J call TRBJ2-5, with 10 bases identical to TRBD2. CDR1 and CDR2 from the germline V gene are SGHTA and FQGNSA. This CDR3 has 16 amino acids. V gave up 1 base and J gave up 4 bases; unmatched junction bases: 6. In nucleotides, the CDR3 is TGTGCCAGCAGCTTAGGACTAGCGGGCGGTTTAGAGACCCAGTACTTC. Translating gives CASSLGLAGGLETQYF.

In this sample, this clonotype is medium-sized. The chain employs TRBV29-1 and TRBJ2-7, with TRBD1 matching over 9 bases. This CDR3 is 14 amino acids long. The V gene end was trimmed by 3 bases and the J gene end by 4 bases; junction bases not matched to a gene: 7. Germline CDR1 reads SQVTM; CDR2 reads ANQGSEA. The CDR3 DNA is TGCAGCGTTGAGCCCACAGGGGGCGGGTACGAGCAGTACTTC. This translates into CSVEPTGGGYEQYF.